Sequencing of this TCR beta chain was carried out in a study of blood T cell repertoires in COVID-19. Study summary: Whether acute or convalescent, the COVID-19 samples came from the United States, Italy and Spain. From T cells, B-cell-depleted T cells, or PBMCs came the material, which was cDNA or gDNA.

Per the original methods: Using reference gene primer amplification, nucleated cell counts were estimated. The method was immunoSEQ multiplex PCR; TCRdb's version includes in-frame clones alone and lacks a portion of them. V, J and clone size reflect that table, while D and trimming were determined from the DNA. The repertoire holds a few hundred thousand clones, with about 89% as singletons. The ends lost 5 bases at V and 4 bases at J; junction bases unmatched: 4. This CDR3 comprises 14 residues. Germline CDR1 reads SGHRS; CDR2 reads YFSETQ. Sequencing used peripheral blood. The chain couples TRBV5-1 to TRBJ2-3, with 10 nucleotides matching TRBD2. The source is a young man who had recovered from COVID-19. The CDR3 nucleotides are TGCGCCAGCAGGGCTAGCGGGAGCTCAGATACGCAGTATTTT. The encoded protein is CASRASGSSDTQYF.